A selection of T cell receptor beta chains follows, all from one sample in a study of CD8+ T cells in alopecia areata. The table came from immunoSEQ multiplex PCR; TCRdb's copy has only in-frame clones and leaves some out. The sample lists about 190,000 clones, 45% to 65% occurring once. Sample: CD4+ T cells sorted from blood, taken at week 4, from a patient treated with tofacitinib. The receptors stem from a human donor with alopecia areata. Both conserved end residues are part of each CDR3. The D gene is left open where the match is weak. Part of the rows lack a size; the others show once, few, many or a class for expanded clones.

clone size: NA; V gene: TRBV5-1; D gene: NA; J gene: TRBJ2-7; CDR3 protein: CASSLVPDRLYEQYF; CDR3 DNA: TGCGCCAGCAGCTTGGTACCGGACAGACTATACGAGCAGTACTTC
clone size: many; V gene: TRBV10-3; D gene: NA; J gene: TRBJ1-3; CDR3 protein: CAISESGGSGNTIYF; CDR3 DNA: TGTGCCATCAGTGAGTCAGGTGGCTCTGGAAACACCATATATTTT
clone size: few; V gene: TRBV9; D gene: TRBD1; J gene: TRBJ2-7; CDR3 protein: CASSVGPDREMPYF; CDR3 DNA: TGTGCCAGCAGCGTAGGCCCCGACAGGGAAATGCCGTACTTC
clone size: few; V gene: TRBV29-1; D gene: TRBD2; J gene: TRBJ2-7; CDR3 protein: CSVGFGASGSHWSGEQYF; CDR3 DNA: TGCAGCGTTGGGTTTGGAGCTAGCGGGAGCCACTGGAGTGGCGAGCAGTACTTC
clone size: many; V gene: TRBV5-1; D gene: NA; J gene: TRBJ2-2; CDR3 protein: CASSLQAGYTGELFF; CDR3 DNA: TGCGCCAGCAGCTTGCAGGCGGGCTACACCGGGGAGCTGTTTTTT
clone size: NA; V gene: TRBV27; D gene: NA; J gene: TRBJ2-6; CDR3 protein: CASRRPGASGANVLTF; CDR3 DNA: TGTGCCAGCAGACGACCCGGCGCGTCTGGGGCCAACGTCCTGACTTTC
clone size: NA; V gene: TRBV4-2; D gene: NA; J gene: TRBJ2-5; CDR3 protein: CASGNRGGETQYF; CDR3 DNA: TGTGCCAGCGGCAACCGTGGGGGAGAGACCCAGTACTTC
clone size: few; V gene: TRBV4-3; D gene: NA; J gene: TRBJ2-6; CDR3 protein: CASSQGRDTISGANVLTF; CDR3 DNA: TGCGCCAGCAGCCAAGGTAGAGATACCATCTCTGGGGCCAACGTCCTGACTTTC
clone size: NA; V gene: TRBV29-1; D gene: TRBD1; J gene: TRBJ1-2; CDR3 protein: CSVPGTGEGYTF; CDR3 DNA: TGCAGCGTTCCAGGGACAGGGGAAGGCTACACCTTC
clone size: NA; V gene: TRBV28; D gene: NA; J gene: TRBJ1-1; CDR3 protein: CASSSTGTRTEAFF; CDR3 DNA: TGTGCCAGCAGTTCCACAGGGACGCGGACTGAAGCTTTCTTT
clone size: NA; V gene: TRBV5-1; D gene: NA; J gene: TRBJ2-1; CDR3 protein: CASSPTGDTSYNEQFF; CDR3 DNA: TGCGCCAGCAGCCCCACCGGGGACACGTCCTACAATGAGCAGTTCTTC
clone size: NA; V gene: TRBV7-3; D gene: NA; J gene: TRBJ2-7; CDR3 protein: CASSLAPGAGEQYF; CDR3 DNA: TGTGCCAGCAGCTTAGCCCCAGGTGCGGGCGAGCAGTACTTC
clone size: NA; V gene: TRBV25-1; D gene: TRBD1; J gene: TRBJ1-1; CDR3 protein: CASSDRTGVTEAFF; CDR3 DNA: TGTGCCAGCAGTGATCGGACAGGGGTGACTGAAGCTTTCTTT
clone size: NA; V gene: TRBV29-1; D gene: NA; J gene: TRBJ1-3; CDR3 protein: CGVLSSGNTIYF; CDR3 DNA: TGCGGTGTTTTAAGCTCTGGAAACACCATATATTTT
clone size: NA; V gene: TRBV5-1; D gene: NA; J gene: TRBJ2-7; CDR3 protein: CASSQEVSYEQYF; CDR3 DNA: TGCGCCAGCAGCCAGGAGGTGAGCTACGAGCAGTACTTC
clone size: NA; V gene: TRBV6-1; D gene: NA; J gene: TRBJ1-1; CDR3 protein: CASSEVGGSTEAFF; CDR3 DNA: TGTGCCAGCAGTGAAGTGGGGGGAAGCACTGAAGCTTTCTTT
clone size: few; V gene: TRBV30; D gene: TRBD1; J gene: TRBJ1-1; CDR3 protein: CAWGWTGTNTEAFF; CDR3 DNA: TGTGCCTGGGGTTGGACAGGGACGAACACTGAAGCTTTCTTT
clone size: NA; V gene: TRBV10-3; D gene: NA; J gene: TRBJ1-5; CDR3 protein: CAISPSRNQPQHF; CDR3 DNA: TGTGCCATCAGTCCTTCACGCAATCAGCCCCAGCATTTT
clone size: NA; V gene: TRBV29-1; D gene: NA; J gene: TRBJ2-1; CDR3 protein: CSVLPQVSSYNEQFF; CDR3 DNA: TGCAGCGTCCTCCCTCAAGTGAGCTCCTACAATGAGCAGTTCTTC
clone size: NA; V gene: TRBV7-6; D gene: NA; J gene: TRBJ2-7; CDR3 protein: CASSLGVSYEQYF; CDR3 DNA: TGTGCCAGCAGCTTAGGGGTTTCCTACGAGCAGTACTTC
clone size: NA; V gene: TRBV29-1; D gene: NA; J gene: TRBJ1-3; CDR3 protein: CSAGAGRSGNTIYF; CDR3 DNA: TGCAGCGCCGGAGCAGGGAGGTCTGGAAACACCATATATTTT
clone size: few; V gene: TRBV18; D gene: NA; J gene: TRBJ1-1; CDR3 protein: CASSPQQTTEAFF; CDR3 DNA: TGTGCCAGCTCACCACAACAGACCACTGAAGCTTTCTTT
clone size: NA; V gene: TRBV6-5; D gene: NA; J gene: TRBJ2-5; CDR3 protein: CASSQTGRQTQYF; CDR3 DNA: TGTGCCAGCAGTCAAACAGGGCGGCAGACCCAGTACTTC
clone size: NA; V gene: TRBV5-6; D gene: NA; J gene: TRBJ1-2; CDR3 protein: CASSLGLVEGTRGYTF; CDR3 DNA: TGTGCCAGCAGCTTGGGTCTTGTGGAGGGAACCCGAGGCTACACCTTC
clone size: NA; V gene: TRBV30; D gene: TRBD1; J gene: TRBJ2-4; CDR3 protein: CAWSVLDRGPFIAKNIQYF; CDR3 DNA: TGTGCCTGGAGTGTACTGGACAGGGGGCCTTTCATAGCCAAAAACATTCAGTACTTC
clone size: NA; V gene: TRBV7-2; D gene: TRBD2; J gene: TRBJ2-1; CDR3 protein: CASSPGGTTSYNEQFF; CDR3 DNA: TGTGCCAGCAGCCCAGGCGGGACTACCTCCTACAATGAGCAGTTCTTC
clone size: NA; V gene: TRBV11-2; D gene: NA; J gene: TRBJ2-2; CDR3 protein: CASSSRQFAGELFF; CDR3 DNA: TGTGCCAGCAGTTCCCGGCAATTCGCCGGGGAGCTGTTTTTT
clone size: once; V gene: TRBV30; D gene: NA; J gene: TRBJ1-2; CDR3 protein: CAWSVLGVNGYTF; CDR3 DNA: TGTGCCTGGAGTGTTCTAGGGGTAAATGGCTACACCTTC
clone size: NA; V gene: TRBV6-1; D gene: NA; J gene: TRBJ1-2; CDR3 protein: CASSMGLGYTF; CDR3 DNA: TGTGCCAGCAGTATGGGGCTTGGCTACACCTTC
clone size: NA; V gene: TRBV29-1; D gene: NA; J gene: TRBJ1-5; CDR3 protein: CSHGDANQPQHF; CDR3 DNA: TGCAGCCACGGTGACGCAAATCAGCCCCAGCATTTT
clone size: few; V gene: TRBV9; D gene: TRBD2; J gene: TRBJ2-5; CDR3 protein: CASSASGTSETQYF; CDR3 DNA: TGTGCCAGCAGCGCTAGCGGGACGTCGGAGACCCAGTACTTC
clone size: few; V gene: TRBV29-1; D gene: NA; J gene: TRBJ2-5; CDR3 protein: CSVGPALETQYF; CDR3 DNA: TGCAGCGTTGGGCCGGCCCTAGAGACCCAGTACTTC